This T cell receptor (beta chain) was obtained from a study of cytomegalovirus exposure and HLA in healthy donors. This clone was counted once. The PCR made use of 60 Vbeta and 13 Jbeta primers. Using immunoSEQ multiplex PCR, the repertoire was profiled, and TCRdb retains in-frame clones only, with some absent. The data contain about 120,000 clones, about 81% of them singletons. This TCR was recovered from a man aged 35 to 55 in good health and CMV-seronegative. Input material: PBMCs.

The CDR3 here is CASSVDSTTNEKLFF. The CDR3 nucleotides are TGTGCCAGCAGCGTAGACAGCACAACTAATGAAAAACTGTTTTTT. J is TRBJ1-4 and V is TRBV9; D uncertain. Trimming took off 0 bases at V and 0 bases at J, with 6 bases between the two ends. The CDR3 contains 15 residues. Germline loops: CDR1 SGDLS, CDR2 YYNGEE.